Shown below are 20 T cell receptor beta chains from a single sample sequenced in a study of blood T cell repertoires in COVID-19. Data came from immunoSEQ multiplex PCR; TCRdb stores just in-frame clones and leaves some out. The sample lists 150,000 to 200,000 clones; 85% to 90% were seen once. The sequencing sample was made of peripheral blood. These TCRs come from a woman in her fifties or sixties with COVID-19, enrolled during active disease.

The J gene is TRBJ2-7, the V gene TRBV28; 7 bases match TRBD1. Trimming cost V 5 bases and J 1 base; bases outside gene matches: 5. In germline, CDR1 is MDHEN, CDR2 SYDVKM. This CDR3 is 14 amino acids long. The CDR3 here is CASSLKQGSYEQYF. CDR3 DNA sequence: TGTGCCAGCAGTCTAAAACAGGGGTCCTACGAGCAGTACTTC.

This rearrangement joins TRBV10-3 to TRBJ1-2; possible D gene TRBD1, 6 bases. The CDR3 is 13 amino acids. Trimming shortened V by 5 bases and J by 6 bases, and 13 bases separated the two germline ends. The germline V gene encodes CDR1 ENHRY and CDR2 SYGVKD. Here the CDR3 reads CAISPGTYNGYTF. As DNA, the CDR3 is TGTGCCATCAGTCCCGGGACATACAATGGCTACACCTTC.

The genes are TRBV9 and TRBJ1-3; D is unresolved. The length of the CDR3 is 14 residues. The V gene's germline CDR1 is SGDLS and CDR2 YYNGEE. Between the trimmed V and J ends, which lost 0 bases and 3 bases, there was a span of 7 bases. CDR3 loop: CASSVEAGGNTIYF. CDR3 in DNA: TGTGCCAGCAGCGTAGAGGCGGGTGGAAACACCATATATTTT.

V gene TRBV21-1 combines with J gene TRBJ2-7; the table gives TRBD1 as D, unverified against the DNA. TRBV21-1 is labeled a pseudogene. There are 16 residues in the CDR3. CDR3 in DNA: TGTGCCAGCAGCAAAGCTCACAGGGGGCTGATCCACGAGCAGTACTTC. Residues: CASSKAHRGLIHEQYF.

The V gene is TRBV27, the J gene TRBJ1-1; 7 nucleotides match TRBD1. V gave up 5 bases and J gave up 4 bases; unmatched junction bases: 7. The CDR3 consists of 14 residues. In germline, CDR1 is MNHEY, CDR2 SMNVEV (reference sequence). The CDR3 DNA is TGTGCCAGCAGTCGACAGGGCGAAGTCACTGAAGCTTTCTTT. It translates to CASSRQGEVTEAFF.

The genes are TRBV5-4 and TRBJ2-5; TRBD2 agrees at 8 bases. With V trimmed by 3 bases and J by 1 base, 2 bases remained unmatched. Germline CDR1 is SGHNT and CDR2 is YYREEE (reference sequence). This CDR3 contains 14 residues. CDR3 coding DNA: TGTGCCAGCAGCTCCGGACTAGCCCAAGAGACCCAGTACTTC. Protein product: CASSSGLAQETQYF.

The CDR3 DNA follows: TGTGCCAGTAGCACCACGGCAACAGGGGTCGGTCAGCCCCAGCATTTT. It encodes CASSTTATGVGQPQHF. The chain employs TRBV19 and TRBJ1-5, with 7 bases identical to TRBD1. The V segment lost 6 bases and the J segment 6 bases; nucleotides outside the gene matches: 14. The CDR3 consists of 16 residues. CDR1 LNHDA and CDR2 SQIVND come from the germline V gene (reference sequence). The full variable domain, rest sourced from reference TRBV19 and TRBJ1-5, is DGGITQSPKYLFRKEGQNVTLSCEQNLNHDAMYWYRQDPGQGLRLIYYSQIVNDFQKGDIAEGYSVSREKKESFPLTVTSAQKNPTAFYLCASSTTATGVGQPQHFGDGTRLSIL.

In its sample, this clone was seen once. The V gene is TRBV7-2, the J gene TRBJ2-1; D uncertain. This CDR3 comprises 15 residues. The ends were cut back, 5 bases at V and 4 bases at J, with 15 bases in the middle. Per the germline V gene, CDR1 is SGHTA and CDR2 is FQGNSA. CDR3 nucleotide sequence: TGTGCCAGCAGCCCCTCGCGGCTCGTATACAATGAGCAGTTCTTC. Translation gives CASSPSRLVYNEQFF.

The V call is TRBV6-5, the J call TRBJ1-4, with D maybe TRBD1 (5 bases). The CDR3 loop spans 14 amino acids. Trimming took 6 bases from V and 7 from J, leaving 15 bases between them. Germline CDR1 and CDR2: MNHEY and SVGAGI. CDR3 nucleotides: TGTGCCAGCAGCCTAGGTGGGGGGGGTGAAAAACTGTTTTTT. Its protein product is CASSLGGGGEKLFF.

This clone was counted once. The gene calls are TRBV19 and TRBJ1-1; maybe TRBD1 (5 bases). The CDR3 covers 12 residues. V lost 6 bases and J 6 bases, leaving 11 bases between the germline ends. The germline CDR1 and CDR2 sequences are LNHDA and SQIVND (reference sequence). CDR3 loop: CASRDSSPEAFF. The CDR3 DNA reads TGTGCCAGTAGAGACAGCTCACCTGAAGCTTTCTTT.

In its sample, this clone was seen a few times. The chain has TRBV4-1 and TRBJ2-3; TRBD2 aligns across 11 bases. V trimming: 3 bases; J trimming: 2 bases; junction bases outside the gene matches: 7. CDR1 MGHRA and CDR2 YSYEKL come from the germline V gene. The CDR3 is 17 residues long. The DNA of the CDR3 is TGCGCCAGCAGCCAGGACAGACTAGCGGGACTCACAGATACGCAGTATTTT. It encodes CASSQDRLAGLTDTQYF.

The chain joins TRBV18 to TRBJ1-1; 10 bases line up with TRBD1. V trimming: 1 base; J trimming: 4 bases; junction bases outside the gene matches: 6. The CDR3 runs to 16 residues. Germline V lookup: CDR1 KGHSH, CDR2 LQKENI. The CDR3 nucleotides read TGTGCCAGCTCACCACAGGACAGGGGGTTGAGCACTGAAGCTTTCTTT. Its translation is CASSPQDRGLSTEAFF. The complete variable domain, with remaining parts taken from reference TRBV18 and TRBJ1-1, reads NAGVMQNPRHLVRRRGQEARLRCSPMKGHSHVYWYRQLPEEGLKFMVYLQKENIIDESGMPKERFSAEFPKEGPSILRIQQVVRGDSAAYFCASSPQDRGLSTEAFFGQGTRLTVV.

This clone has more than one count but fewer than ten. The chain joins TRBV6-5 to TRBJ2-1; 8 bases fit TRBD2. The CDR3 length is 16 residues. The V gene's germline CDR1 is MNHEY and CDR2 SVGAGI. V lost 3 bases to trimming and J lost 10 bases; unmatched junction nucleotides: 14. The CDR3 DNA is TGTGCCAGCAGTTATCGGGGGTGGGCAGCGGGAGACGAGCAGTTCTTC. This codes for CASSYRGWAAGDEQFF.

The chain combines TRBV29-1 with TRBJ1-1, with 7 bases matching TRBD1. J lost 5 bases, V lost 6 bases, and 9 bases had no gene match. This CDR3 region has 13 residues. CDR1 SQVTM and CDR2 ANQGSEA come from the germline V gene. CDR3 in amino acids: CSVDRGPGTEAFF. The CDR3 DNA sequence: TGCAGCGTAGATAGGGGGCCGGGTACTGAAGCTTTCTTT.

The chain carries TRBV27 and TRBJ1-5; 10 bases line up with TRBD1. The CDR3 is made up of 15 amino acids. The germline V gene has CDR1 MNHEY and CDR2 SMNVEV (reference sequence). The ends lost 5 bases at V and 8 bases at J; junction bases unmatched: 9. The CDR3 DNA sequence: TGTGCCAGCAGTACCGGGACAGGGGCTTCGAAGCCCCAGCATTTT. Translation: CASSTGTGASKPQHF.

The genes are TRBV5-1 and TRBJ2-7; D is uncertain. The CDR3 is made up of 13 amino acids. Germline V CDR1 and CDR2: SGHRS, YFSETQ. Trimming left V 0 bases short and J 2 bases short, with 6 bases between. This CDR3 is CASSLAQTYEQYF. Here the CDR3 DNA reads TGCGCCAGCAGCTTGGCGCAGACCTACGAGCAGTACTTC.

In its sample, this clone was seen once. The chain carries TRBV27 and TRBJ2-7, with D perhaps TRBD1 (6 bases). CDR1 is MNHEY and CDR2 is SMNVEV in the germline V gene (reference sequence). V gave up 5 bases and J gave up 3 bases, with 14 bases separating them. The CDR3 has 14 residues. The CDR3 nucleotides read TGTGCCAGCAGTCACACAGGGTACCGCTACGAGCAGTACTTC. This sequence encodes CASSHTGYRYEQYF.

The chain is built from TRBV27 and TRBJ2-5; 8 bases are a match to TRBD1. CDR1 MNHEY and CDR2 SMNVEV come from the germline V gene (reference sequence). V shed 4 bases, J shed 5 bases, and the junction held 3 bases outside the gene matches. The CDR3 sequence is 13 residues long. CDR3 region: CASSSYRGETQYF. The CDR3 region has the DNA TGTGCCAGCAGTTCATACAGGGGGGAGACCCAGTACTTC.

DNA for the CDR3: TGTGCCAGTAGTACGCTAGCGGGAGGGTTTTCAGATACGCAGTATTTT. This encodes CASSTLAGGFSDTQYF. The chain carries TRBV19 and TRBJ2-3, with TRBD2 matching over 12 bases. Looked up from germline, CDR1 is LNHDA and CDR2 is SQIVND (reference sequence). The CDR3 length is 16 residues. The ends lost 4 bases at V and 4 bases at J; junction bases unmatched: 6.

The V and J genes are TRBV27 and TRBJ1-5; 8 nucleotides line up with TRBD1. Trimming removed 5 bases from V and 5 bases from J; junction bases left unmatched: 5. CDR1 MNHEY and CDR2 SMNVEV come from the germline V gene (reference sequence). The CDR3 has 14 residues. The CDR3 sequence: CASSGTGLDQPQHF. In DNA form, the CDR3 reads TGTGCCAGCAGTGGGACAGGACTCGATCAGCCCCAGCATTTT.